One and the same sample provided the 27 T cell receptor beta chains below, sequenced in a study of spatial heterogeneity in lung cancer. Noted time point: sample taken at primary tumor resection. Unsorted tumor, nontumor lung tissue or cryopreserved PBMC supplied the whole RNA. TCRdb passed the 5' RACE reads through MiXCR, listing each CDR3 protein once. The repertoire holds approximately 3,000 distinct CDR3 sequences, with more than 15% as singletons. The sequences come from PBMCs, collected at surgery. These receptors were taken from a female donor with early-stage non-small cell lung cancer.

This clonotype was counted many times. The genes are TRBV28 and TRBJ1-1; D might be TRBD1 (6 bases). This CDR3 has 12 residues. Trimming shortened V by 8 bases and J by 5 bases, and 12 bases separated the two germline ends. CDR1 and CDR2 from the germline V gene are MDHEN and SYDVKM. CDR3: CASLGGYTEAFF. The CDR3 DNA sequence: TGTGCCAGCTTAGGGGGATATACTGAAGCTTTCTTT.

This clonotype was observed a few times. This CDR3 is CASSLEANTEAFF. CDR3 sequence (DNA): TGTGCCAGCAGCTTAGAAGCTAACACTGAAGCTTTCTTT. V is TRBV7-2 and J is TRBJ1-1; D not resolved. Germline V gene sequence: CDR1 SGHTA, CDR2 FQGNSA. The V end lost 1 base, the J end lost 2 bases, and 5 bases lay between the germline ends. The CDR3 loop spans 13 amino acids.

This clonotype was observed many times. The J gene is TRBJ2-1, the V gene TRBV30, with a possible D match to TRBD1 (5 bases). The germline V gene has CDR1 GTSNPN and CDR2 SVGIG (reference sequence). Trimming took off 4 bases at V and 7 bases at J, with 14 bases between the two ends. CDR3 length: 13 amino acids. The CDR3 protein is CAWIKQEGNEQFF. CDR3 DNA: TGTGCCTGGATAAAACAGGAAGGGAATGAGCAGTTCTTC.

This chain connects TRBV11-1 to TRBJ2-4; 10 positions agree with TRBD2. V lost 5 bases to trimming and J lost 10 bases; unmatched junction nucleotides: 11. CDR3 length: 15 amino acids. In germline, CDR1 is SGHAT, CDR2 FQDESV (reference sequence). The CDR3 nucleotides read TGTGCCAGCAGCCGCAGCGTCCTAGCGGGAGTTATTCAGTACTTC. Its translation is CASSRSVLAGVIQYF.

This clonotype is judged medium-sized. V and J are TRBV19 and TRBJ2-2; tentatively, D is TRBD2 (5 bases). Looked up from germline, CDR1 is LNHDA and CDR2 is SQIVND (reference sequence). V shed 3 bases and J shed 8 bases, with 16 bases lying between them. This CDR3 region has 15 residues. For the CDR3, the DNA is TGTGCCAGTAGTATGACGAGTCGGTCGGGAGGGGAGCTGTTTTTT. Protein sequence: CASSMTSRSGGELFF. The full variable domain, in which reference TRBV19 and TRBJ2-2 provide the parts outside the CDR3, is DGGITQSPKYLFRKEGQNVTLSCEQNLNHDAMYWYRQDPGQGLRLIYYSQIVNDFQKGDIAEGYSVSREKKESFPLTVTSAQKNPTAFYLCASSMTSRSGGELFFGEGSRLTVL.

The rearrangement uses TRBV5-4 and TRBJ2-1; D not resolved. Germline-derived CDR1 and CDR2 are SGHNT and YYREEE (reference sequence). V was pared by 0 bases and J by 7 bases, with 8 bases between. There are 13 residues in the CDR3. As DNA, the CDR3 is TGTGCCAGCAGCTTGGTTCTCACAAATGAGCAGTTCTTC. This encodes CASSLVLTNEQFF. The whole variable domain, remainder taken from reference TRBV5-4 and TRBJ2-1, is ETGVTQSPTHLIKTRGQQVTLRCSSQSGHNTVSWYQQALGQGPQFIFQYYREEENGRGNFPPRFSGLQFPNYSSELNVNALELDDSALYLCASSLVLTNEQFFGPGTRLTVL.

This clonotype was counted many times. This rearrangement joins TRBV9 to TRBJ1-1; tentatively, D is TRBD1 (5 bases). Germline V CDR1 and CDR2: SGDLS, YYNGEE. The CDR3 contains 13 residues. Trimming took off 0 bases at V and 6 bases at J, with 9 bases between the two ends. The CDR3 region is CASSVVGGAEAFF. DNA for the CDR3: TGTGCCAGCAGCGTAGTCGGGGGGGCTGAAGCTTTCTTT.

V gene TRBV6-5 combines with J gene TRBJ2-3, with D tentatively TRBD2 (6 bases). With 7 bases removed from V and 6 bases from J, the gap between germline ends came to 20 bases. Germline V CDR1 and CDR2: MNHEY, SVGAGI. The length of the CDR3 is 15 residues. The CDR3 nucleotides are TGTGCCAGCAAGCCTTGGGGTGCTCTAGCGGATACGCAGTATTTT. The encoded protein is CASKPWGALADTQYF.

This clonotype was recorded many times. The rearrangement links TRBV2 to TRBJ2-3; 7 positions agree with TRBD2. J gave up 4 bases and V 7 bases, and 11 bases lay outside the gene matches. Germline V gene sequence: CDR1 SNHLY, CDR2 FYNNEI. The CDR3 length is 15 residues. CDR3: CASKRGGAPPDTQYF. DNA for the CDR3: TGTGCCAGCAAAAGGGGAGGGGCCCCTCCAGATACGCAGTATTTT.

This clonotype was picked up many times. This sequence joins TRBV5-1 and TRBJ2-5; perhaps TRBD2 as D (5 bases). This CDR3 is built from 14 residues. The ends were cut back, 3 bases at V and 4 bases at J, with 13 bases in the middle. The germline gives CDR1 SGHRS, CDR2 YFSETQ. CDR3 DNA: TGCGCCAGCAGCTCGATGGGGAGCCGAGAGACCCAGTACTTC. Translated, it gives CASSSMGSRETQYF.

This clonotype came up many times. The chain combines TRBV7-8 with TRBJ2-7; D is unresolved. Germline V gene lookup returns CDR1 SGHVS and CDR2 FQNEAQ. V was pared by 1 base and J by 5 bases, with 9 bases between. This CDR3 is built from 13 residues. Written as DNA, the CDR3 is TGTGCCAGCAGCTTAGGACGGACGGACGAGCAGTACTTC. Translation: CASSLGRTDEQYF.

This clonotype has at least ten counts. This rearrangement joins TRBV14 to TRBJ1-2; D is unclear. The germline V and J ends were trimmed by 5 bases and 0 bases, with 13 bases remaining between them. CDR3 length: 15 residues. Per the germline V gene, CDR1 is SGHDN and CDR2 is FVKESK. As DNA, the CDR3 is TGTGCCAGCAGCTACAGCCTCCAAGCTAACTATGGCTACACCTTC. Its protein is CASSYSLQANYGYTF.

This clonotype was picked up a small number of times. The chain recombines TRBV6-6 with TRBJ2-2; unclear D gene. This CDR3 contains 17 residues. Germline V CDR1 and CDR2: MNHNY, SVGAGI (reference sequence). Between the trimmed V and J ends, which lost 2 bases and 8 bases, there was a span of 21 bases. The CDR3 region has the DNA TGTGCCAGCAGTTACCTAGAGAACCGGCCGAATGAAGGGGAGCTGTTTTTT. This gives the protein CASSYLENRPNEGELFF.

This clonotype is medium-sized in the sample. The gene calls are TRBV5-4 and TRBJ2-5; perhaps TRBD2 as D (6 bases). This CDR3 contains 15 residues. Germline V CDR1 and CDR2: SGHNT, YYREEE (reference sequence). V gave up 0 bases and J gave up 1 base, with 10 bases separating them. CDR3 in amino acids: CASSLVLSGQETQYF. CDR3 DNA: TGTGCCAGCAGCTTGGTCCTTAGCGGCCAAGAGACCCAGTACTTC.

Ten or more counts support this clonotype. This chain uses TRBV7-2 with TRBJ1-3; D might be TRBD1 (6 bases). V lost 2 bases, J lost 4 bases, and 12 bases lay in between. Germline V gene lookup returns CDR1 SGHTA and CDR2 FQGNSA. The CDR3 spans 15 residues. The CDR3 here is CASSLWGARGNTIYF. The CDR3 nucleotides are TGTGCCAGCAGCTTATGGGGGGCGCGGGGAAACACCATATATTTT.

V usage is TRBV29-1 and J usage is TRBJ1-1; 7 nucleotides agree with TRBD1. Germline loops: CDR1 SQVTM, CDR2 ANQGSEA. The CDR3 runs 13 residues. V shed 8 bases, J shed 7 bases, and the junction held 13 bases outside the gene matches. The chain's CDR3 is CSTYRGIMGEAFF. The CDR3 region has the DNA TGCAGCACCTACAGGGGAATTATGGGTGAAGCTTTCTTT.

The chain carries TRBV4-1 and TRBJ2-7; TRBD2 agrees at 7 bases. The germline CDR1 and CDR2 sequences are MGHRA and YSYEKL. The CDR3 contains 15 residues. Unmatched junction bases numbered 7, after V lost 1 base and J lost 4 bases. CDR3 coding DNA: TGCGCCAGCAGCCAAGGGACTAGATCCGGATACGAGCAGTACTTC. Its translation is CASSQGTRSGYEQYF.

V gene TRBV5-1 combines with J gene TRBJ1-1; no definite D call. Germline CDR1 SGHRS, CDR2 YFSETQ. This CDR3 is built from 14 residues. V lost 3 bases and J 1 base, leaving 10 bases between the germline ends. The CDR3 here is CASSSFTQNTEAFF. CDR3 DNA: TGCGCCAGCAGCTCTTTCACTCAGAACACTGAAGCTTTCTTT.

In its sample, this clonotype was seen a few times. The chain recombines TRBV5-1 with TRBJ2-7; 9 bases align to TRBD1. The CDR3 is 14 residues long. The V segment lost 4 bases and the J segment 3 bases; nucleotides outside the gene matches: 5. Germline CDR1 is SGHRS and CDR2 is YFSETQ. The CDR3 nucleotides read TGCGCCAGCAGCGCCCGGGACAGGGTCTACGAGCAGTACTTC. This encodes CASSARDRVYEQYF.

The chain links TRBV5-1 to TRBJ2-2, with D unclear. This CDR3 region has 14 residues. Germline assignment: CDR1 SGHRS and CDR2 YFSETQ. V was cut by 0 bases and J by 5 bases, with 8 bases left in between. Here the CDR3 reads CASSLGGGTGELFF. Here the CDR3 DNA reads TGCGCCAGCAGCTTGGGCGGCGGAACCGGGGAGCTGTTTTTT.

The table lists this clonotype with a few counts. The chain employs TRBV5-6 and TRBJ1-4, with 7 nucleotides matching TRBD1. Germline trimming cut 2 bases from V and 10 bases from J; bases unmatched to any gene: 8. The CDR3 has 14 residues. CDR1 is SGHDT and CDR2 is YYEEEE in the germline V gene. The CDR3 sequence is CASSFPGTATKLFF. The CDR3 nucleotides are TGTGCCAGCAGCTTTCCAGGGACAGCTACAAAACTGTTTTTT.

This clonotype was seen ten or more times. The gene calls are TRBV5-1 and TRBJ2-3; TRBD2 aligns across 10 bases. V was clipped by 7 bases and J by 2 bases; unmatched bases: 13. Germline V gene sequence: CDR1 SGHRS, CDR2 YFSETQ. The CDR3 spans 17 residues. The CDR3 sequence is CASGTGTSAKNTDTQYF. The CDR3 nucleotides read TGCGCCAGCGGAACCGGGACTAGCGCTAAAAACACAGATACGCAGTATTTT.

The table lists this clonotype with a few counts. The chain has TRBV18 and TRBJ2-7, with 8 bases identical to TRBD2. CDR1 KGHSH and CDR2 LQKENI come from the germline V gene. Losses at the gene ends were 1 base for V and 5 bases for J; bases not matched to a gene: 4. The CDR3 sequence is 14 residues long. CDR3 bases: TGTGCCAGCTCACCACGGGCGGGAGGCCACGAGCAGTACTTC. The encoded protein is CASSPRAGGHEQYF.

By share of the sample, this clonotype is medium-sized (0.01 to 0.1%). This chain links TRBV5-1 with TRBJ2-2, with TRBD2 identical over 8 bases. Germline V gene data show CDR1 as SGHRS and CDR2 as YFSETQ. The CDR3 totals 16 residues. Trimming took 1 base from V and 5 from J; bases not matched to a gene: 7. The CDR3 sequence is CASSLIPGGGTGELFF. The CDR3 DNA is TGCGCCAGCAGCTTGATTCCGGGAGGGGGGACCGGGGAGCTGTTTTTT.

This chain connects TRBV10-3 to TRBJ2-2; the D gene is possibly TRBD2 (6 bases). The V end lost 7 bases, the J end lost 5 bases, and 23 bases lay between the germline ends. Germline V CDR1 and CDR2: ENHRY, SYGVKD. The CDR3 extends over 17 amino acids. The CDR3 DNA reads TGTGCCATCAACGGACGGCTGGACTACTCTCCTACCGGGGAGCTGTTTTTT. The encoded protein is CAINGRLDYSPTGELFF.

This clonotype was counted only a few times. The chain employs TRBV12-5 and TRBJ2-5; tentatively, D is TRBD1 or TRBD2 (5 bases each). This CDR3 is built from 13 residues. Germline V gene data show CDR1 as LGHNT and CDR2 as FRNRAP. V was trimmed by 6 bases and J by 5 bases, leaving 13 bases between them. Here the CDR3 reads CASGLDRGETQYF. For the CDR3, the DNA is TGTGCTAGTGGCCTCGACAGAGGGGAGACCCAGTACTTC.

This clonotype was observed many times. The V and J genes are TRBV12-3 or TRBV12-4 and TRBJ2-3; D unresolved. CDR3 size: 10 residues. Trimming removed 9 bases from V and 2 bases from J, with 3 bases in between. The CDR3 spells CARNTDTQYF. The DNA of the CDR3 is TGTGCCAGGAACACAGATACGCAGTATTTT.